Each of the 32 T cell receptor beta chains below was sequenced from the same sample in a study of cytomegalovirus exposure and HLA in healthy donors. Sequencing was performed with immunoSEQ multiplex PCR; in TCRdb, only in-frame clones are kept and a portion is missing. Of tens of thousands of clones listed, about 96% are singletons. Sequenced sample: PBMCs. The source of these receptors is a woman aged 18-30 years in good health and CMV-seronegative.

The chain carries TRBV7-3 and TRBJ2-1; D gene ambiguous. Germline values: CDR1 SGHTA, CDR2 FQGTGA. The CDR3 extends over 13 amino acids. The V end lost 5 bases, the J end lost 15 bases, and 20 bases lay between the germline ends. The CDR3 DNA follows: TGTGCCAGCAGCACCCCCGGAGTCGGGTTCTGGTTCTTC. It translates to CASSTPGVGFWFF.

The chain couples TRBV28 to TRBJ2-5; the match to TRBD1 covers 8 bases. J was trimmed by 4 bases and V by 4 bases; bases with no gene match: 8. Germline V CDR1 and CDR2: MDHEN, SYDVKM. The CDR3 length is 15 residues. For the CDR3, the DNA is TGTGCCAGCAGTTCGACAGGGGTCGTTGGAGAGACCCAGTACTTC. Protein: CASSSTGVVGETQYF.

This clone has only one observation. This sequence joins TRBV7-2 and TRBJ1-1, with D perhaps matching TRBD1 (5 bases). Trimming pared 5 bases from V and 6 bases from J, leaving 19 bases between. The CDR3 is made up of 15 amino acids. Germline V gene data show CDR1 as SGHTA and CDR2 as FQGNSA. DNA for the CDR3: TGTGCCAGCAGCCCAAGACCCCAGGGTGGGCCTGAAGCTTTCTTT. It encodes CASSPRPQGGPEAFF.

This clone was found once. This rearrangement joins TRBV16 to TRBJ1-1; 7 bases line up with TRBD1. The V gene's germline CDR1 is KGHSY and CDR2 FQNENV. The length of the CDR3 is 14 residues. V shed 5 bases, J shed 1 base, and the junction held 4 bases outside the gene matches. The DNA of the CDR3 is TGTGCCAGCAGCTGGGACAGCGGGAACACTGAAGCTTTCTTT. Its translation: CASSWDSGNTEAFF.

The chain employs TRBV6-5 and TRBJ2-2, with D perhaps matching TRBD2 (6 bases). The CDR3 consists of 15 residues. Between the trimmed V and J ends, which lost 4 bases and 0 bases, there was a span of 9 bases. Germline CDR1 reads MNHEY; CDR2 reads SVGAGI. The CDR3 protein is CASSWRGSNTGELFF. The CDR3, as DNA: TGTGCCAGCAGTTGGCGGGGTTCGAACACCGGGGAGCTGTTTTTT.

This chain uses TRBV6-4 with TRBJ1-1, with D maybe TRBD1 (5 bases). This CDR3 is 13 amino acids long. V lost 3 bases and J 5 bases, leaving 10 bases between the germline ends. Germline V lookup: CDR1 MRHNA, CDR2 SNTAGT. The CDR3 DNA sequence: TGTGCCAGCAGTGAGGGGAGGGGAACTGAAGCTTTCTTT. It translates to CASSEGRGTEAFF.

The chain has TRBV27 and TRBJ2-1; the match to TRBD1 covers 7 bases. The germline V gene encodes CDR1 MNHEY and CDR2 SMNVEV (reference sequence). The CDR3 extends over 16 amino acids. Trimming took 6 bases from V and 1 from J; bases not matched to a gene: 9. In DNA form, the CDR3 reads TGTGCCAGCAGCCAAGACGGACAGGTATCCTACAATGAGCAGTTCTTC. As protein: CASSQDGQVSYNEQFF.

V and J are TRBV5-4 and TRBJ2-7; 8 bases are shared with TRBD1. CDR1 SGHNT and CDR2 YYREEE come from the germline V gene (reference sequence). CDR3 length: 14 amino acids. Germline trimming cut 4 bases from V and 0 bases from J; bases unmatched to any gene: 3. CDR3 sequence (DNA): TGTGCCAGCAGCCCTGGACAGGGCTCCTACGAGCAGTACTTC. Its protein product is CASSPGQGSYEQYF. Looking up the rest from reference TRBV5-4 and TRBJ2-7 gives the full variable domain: ETGVTQSPTHLIKTRGQQVTLRCSSQSGHNTVSWYQQALGQGPQFIFQYYREEENGRGNFPPRFSGLQFPNYSSELNVNALELDDSALYLCASSPGQGSYEQYFGPGTRLTVT.

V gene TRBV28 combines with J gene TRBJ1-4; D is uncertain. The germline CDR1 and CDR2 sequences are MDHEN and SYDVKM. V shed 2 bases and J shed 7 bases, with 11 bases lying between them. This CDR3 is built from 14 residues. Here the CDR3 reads CASSLGSPSEKLFF. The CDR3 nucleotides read TGTGCCAGCAGTTTAGGTTCCCCTAGTGAAAAACTGTTTTTT.

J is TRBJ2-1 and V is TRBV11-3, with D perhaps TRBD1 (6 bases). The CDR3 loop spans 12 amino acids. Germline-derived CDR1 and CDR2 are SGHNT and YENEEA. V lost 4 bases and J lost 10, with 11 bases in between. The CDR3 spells CASSSQGPEQFF. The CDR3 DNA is TGTGCCAGCAGCTCCCAGGGGCCGGAGCAGTTCTTC.

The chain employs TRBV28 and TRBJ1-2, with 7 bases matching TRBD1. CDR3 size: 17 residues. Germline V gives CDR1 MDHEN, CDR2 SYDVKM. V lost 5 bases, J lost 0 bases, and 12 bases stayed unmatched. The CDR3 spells CASSPGQAPWANYGYTF. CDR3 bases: TGTGCCAGCAGTCCCGGACAGGCCCCCTGGGCTAACTATGGCTACACCTTC.

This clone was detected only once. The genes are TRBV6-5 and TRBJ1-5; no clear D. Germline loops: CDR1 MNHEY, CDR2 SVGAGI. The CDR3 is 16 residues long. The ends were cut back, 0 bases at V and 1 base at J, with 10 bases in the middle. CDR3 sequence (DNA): TGTGCCAGCAGTTACTCGTACGGGGAAAGCAATCAGCCCCAGCATTTT. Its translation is CASSYSYGESNQPQHF.

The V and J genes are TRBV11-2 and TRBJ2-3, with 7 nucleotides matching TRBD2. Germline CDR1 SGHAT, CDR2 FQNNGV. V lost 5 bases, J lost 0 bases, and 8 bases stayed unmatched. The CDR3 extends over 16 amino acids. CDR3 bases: TGTGCCAGCAGCCCCCGCGGGGGTGCTAGCACAGATACGCAGTATTTT. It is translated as CASSPRGGASTDTQYF.

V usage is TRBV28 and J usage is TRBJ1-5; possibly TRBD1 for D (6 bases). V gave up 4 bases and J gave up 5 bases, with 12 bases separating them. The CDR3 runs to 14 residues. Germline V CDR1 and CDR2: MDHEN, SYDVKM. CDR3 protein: CASSSRGGYQPQHF. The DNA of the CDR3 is TGTGCCAGCAGTTCCAGGGGTGGATATCAGCCCCAGCATTTT.

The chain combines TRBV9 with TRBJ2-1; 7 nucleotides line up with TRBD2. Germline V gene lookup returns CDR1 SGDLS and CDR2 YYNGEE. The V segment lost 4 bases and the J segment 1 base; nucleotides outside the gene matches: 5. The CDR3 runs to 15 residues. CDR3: CASSPRERSYNEQFF. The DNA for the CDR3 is TGTGCCAGCAGCCCGCGGGAGCGGTCCTACAATGAGCAGTTCTTC.

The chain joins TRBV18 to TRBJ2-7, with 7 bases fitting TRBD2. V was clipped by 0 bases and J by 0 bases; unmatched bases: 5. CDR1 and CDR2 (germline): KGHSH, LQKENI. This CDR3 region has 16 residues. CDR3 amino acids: CASSPPGGTYSYEQYF. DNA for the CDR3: TGTGCCAGCTCACCACCGGGGGGGACCTACTCCTACGAGCAGTACTTC.

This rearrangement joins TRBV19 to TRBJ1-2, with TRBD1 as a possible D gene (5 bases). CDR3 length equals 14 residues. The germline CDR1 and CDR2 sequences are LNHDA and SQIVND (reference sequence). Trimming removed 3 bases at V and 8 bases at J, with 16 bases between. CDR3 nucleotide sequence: TGTGCCAGTAGTATTCGTCGGGGGTCCAGCGGCTACACCTTC. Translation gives CASSIRRGSSGYTF.

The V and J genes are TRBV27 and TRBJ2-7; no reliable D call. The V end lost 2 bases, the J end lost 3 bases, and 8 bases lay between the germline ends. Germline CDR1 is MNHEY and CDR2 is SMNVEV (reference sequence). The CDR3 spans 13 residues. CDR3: CASSLGVVYEQYF. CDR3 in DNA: TGTGCCAGCAGTTTAGGAGTGGTCTACGAGCAGTACTTC.

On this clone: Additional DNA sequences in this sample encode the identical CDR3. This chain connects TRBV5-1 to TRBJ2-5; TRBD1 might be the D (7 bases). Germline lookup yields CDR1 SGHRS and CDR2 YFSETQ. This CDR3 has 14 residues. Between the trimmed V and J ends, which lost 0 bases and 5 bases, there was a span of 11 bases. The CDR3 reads CASSLGAGGETQYF. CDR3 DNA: TGCGCCAGCAGCTTGGGGGCAGGGGGGGAGACCCAGTACTTC.

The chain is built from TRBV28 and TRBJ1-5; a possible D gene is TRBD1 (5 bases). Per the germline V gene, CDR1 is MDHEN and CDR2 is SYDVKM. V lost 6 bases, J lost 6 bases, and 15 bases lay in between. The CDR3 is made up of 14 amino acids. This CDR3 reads CASSLGGSGQPQHF. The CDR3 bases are TGTGCCAGCAGCTTGGGGGGGAGCGGTCAGCCCCAGCATTTT.

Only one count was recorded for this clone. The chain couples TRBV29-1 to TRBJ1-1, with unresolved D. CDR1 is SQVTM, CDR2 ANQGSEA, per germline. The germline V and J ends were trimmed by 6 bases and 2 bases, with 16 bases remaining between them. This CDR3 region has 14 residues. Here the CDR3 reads CSVVPWRLNTEAFF. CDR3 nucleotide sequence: TGCAGCGTGGTACCCTGGAGACTAAACACTGAAGCTTTCTTT.

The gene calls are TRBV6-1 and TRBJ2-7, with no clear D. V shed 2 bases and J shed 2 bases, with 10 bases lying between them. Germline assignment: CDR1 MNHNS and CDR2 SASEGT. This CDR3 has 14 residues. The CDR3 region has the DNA TGTGCCAGCAGTGAACTGACTCACACCTACGAGCAGTACTTC. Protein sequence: CASSELTHTYEQYF.

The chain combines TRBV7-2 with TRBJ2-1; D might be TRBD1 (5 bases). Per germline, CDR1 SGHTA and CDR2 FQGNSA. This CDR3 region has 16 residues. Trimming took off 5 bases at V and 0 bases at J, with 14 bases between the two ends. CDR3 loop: CASSVGPWDSYNEQFF. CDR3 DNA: TGTGCCAGCAGCGTGGGGCCTTGGGACTCCTACAATGAGCAGTTCTTC. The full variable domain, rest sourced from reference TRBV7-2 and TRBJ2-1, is GAGVSQSPSNKVTEKGKDVELRCDPISGHTALYWYRQSLGQGLEFLIYFQGNSAPDKSGLPSDRFSAERTGGSVSTLTIQRTQQEDSAVYLCASSVGPWDSYNEQFFGPGTRLTVL.

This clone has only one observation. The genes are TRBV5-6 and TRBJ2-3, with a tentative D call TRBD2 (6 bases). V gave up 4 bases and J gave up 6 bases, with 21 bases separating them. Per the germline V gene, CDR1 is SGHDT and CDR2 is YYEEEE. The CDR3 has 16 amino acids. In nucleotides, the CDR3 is TGTGCCAGCAGCCCCGTCCGACTAGTCGGGGCGGATACGCAGTATTTT. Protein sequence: CASSPVRLVGADTQYF.

The CDR3 loop is CASTPGGLYTDTQYF. The CDR3 coding sequence is TGTGCCAGCACCCCAGGGGGACTGTATACAGATACGCAGTATTTT. V is TRBV5-4 and J is TRBJ2-3; maybe TRBD1 (7 bases). Trimming took off 6 bases at V and 3 bases at J, with 17 bases between the two ends. Looked up from germline, CDR1 is SGHNT and CDR2 is YYREEE (reference sequence). This CDR3 region has 15 residues.

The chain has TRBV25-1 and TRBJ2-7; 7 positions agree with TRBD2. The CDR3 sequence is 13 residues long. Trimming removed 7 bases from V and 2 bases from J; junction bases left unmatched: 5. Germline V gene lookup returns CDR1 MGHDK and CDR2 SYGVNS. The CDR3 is CASKRGGTYEQYF. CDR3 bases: TGTGCCAGCAAGCGGGGAGGGACCTACGAGCAGTACTTC.

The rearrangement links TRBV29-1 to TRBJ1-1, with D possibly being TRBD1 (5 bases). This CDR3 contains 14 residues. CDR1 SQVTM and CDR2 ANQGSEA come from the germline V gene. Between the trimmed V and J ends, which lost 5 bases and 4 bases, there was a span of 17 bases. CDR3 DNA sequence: TGCAGCGTTCGTCTGGTCGGGAGGGGCACTGAAGCTTTCTTT. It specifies CSVRLVGRGTEAFF.

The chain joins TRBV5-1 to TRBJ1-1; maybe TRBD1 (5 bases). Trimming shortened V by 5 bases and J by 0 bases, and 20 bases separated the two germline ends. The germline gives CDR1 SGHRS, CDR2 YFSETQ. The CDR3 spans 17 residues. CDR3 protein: CASRHPRVGGVNTEAFF. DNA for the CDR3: TGCGCCAGCAGACACCCCCGTGTTGGGGGGGTGAACACTGAAGCTTTCTTT.

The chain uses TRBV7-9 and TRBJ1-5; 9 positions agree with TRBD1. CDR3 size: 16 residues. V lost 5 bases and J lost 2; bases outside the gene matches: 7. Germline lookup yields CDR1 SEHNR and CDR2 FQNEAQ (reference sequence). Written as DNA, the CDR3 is TGTGCCAGCAGCCGGACAGGGGCAGGGGGCAATCAGCCCCAGCATTTT. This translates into CASSRTGAGGNQPQHF.

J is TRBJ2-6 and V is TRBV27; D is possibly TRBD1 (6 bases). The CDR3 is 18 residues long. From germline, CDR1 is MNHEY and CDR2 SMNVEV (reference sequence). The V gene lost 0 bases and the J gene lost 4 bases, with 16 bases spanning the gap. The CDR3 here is CASSLSVTGLVGANVLTF. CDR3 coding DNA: TGTGCCAGCAGTTTATCGGTGACAGGTTTGGTGGGGGCCAACGTCCTGACTTTC.

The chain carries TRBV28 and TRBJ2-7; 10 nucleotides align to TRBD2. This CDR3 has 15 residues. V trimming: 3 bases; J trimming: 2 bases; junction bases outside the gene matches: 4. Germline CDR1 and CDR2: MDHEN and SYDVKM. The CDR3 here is CASSFPSGGPYEQYF. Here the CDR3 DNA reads TGTGCCAGCAGTTTCCCTAGCGGGGGACCCTACGAGCAGTACTTC.

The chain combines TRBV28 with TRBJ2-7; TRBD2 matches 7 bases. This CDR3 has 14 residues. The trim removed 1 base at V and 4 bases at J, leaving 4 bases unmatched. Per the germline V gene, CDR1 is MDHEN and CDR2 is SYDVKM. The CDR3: CASSLLGGSYEQYF. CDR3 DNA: TGTGCCAGCAGTTTATTGGGGGGGTCGTACGAGCAGTACTTC.